This T cell receptor (beta chain) emerged from a study of blood T cell repertoires in COVID-19. The table came from immunoSEQ multiplex PCR; TCRdb's copy has only in-frame clones and leaves some out. The sample includes about 260,000 clones, 80% to 90% of them seen just once. The age range of participants was about 18 to 95 years, with residence in 20 to 25 US areas. Exposed enrollees had met someone with a PCR-confirmed or clinician-diagnosed COVID-19 case at some point within the 2 weeks before study entry. The germline V and J ends were trimmed by 2 bases and 2 bases, with 11 bases remaining between them. The CDR3 consists of 15 residues. Germline lookup yields CDR1 LNHDA and CDR2 SQIVND (reference sequence).

The clonotype was recovered from a woman in her 40s who had been exposed to COVID-19. Input material: PBMCs or T cells enriched from blood (not recorded which). The rearrangement links TRBV19 to TRBJ2-3; TRBD1 is a possible D gene (6 bases). The CDR3 DNA sequence: TGTGCCAGTAGTATACCCAGGGGTCTCACAGATACGCAGTATTTT. Translating gives CASSIPRGLTDTQYF.